This T cell receptor beta chain was sequenced in a study of blood T cells in healthy people across ages. Germline V lookup: CDR1 ENHRY, CDR2 SYGVKD. V lost 2 bases to trimming and J lost 6 bases, with 11 bases between them. The CDR3 consists of 13 residues. As to this clonotype: Its matching antigen is unknown.

Overall study results and limits: Across the age range, TCR beta diversity per million T cells fell in a roughly linear way. One million T cells yielded diversity estimates that were considered underestimates.

Combining a sample-barcoded 5' primer with a J-beta primer mix, a second PCR ran for 7 to 11 cycles. Paired-end reads containing CDR3 totaled no fewer than 2.5 million for each sample. Via MiXCR, TCRdb re-called the 5' RACE reads, giving one row per CDR3 protein. Here the sample spans more than 650,000 distinct CDR3 sequences, about 20% being singletons. This clonotype was obtained from a man aged 70-80 years in good health. The sequenced sample was blood. The chain employs TRBV10-3 and TRBJ2-7; D ambiguous. CDR3 loop: CAISENAPSEQYF. CDR3 DNA: TGTGCCATCAGTGAGAACGCCCCGAGCGAGCAGTACTTC.